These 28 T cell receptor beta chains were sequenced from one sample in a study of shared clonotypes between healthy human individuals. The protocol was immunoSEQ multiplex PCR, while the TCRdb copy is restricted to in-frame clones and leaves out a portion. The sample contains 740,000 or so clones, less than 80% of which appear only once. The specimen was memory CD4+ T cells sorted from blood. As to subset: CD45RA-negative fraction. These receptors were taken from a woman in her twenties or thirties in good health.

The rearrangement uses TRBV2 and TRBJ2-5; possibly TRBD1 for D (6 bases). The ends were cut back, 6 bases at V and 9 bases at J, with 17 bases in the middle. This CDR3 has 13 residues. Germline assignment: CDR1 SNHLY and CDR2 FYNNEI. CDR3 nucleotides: TGTGCCAGCAGAGATAGATCGGACAGACCCCAGTACTTC. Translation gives CASRDRSDRPQYF.

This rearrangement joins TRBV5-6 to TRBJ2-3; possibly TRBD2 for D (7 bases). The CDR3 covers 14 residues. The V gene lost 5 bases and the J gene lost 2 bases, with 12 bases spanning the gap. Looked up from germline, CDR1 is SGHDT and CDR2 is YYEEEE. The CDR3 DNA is TGTGCCAGCAGTTCCGGGGGGCCCACAGATACGCAGTATTTT. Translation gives CASSSGGPTDTQYF.

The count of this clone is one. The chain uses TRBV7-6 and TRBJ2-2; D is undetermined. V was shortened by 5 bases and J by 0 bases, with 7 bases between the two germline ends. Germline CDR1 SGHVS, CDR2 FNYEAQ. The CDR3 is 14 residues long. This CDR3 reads CASSPVTNTGELFF. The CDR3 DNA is TGTGCCAGCAGCCCCGTTACGAACACCGGGGAGCTGTTTTTT.

This CDR3 reads CASSFSSVGNTIYF. The CDR3 bases are TGTGCCAGCAGTTTTAGCTCAGTTGGAAACACCATATATTTT. The chain joins TRBV28 to TRBJ1-3, with D hard to call. The CDR3 has 14 residues. CDR1 MDHEN and CDR2 SYDVKM come from the germline V gene. V gave up 3 bases and J gave up 3 bases, with 9 bases separating them.

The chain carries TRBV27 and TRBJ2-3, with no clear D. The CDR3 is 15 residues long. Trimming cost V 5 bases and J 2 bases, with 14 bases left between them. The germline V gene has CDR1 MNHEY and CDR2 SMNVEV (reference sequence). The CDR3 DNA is TGTGCCAGCAGTGCCTTGCAGGACCACACAGATACGCAGTATTTT. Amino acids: CASSALQDHTDTQYF.

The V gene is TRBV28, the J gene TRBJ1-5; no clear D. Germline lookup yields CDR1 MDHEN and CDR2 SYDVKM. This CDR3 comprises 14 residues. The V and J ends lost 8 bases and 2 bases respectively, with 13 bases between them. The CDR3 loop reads CASDRPLGNQPQHF. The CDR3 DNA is TGTGCCAGCGACCGGCCTCTGGGCAATCAGCCCCAGCATTTT.

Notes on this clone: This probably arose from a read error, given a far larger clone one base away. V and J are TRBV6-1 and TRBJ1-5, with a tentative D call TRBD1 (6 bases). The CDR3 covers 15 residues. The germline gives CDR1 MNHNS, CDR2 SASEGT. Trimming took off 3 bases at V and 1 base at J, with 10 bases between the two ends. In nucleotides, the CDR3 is TGTGCCAGCAGTGACAACAGGGAAAGCAATCAGCCCCAGCATTTT. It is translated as CASSDNRESNQPQHF.

For the CDR3, the DNA is TGTGCCAGTACCCCCTATTTTGGGGCACAAGAGACCCAGTACTTC. Residues: CASTPYFGAQETQYF. The rearrangement links TRBV19 to TRBJ2-5; D is perhaps TRBD1 (5 bases). From germline, CDR1 is LNHDA and CDR2 SQIVND (reference sequence). Trimming removed 7 bases from V and 2 bases from J, with 17 bases in between. This CDR3 has 15 amino acids.

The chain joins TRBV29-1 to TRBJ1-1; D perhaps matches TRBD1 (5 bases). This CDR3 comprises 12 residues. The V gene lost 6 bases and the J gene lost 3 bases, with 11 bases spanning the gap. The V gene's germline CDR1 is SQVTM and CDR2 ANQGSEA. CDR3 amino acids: CSVPKGDTEAFF. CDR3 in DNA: TGCAGCGTCCCAAAAGGGGACACTGAAGCTTTCTTT.

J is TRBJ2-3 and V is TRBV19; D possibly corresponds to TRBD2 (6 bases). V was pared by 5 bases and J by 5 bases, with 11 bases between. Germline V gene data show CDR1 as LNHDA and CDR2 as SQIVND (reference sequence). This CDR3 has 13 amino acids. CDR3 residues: CASSLPGEDTQYF. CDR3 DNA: TGTGCCAGTAGTCTCCCGGGAGAAGATACGCAGTATTTT. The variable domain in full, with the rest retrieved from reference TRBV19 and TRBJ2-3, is DGGITQSPKYLFRKEGQNVTLSCEQNLNHDAMYWYRQDPGQGLRLIYYSQIVNDFQKGDIAEGYSVSREKKESFPLTVTSAQKNPTAFYLCASSLPGEDTQYFGPGTRLTVL.

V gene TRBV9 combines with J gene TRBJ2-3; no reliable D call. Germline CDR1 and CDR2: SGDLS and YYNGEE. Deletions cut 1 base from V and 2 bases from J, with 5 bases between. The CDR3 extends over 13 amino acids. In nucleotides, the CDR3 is TGTGCCAGCAGCGTACCCTACACAGATACGCAGTATTTT. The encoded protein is CASSVPYTDTQYF.

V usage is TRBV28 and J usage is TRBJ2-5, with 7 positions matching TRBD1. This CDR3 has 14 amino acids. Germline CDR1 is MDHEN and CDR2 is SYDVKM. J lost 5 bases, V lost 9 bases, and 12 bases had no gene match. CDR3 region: CASNLGQSLETQYF. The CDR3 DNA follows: TGTGCCAGTAACTTGGGACAGTCATTGGAGACCCAGTACTTC.

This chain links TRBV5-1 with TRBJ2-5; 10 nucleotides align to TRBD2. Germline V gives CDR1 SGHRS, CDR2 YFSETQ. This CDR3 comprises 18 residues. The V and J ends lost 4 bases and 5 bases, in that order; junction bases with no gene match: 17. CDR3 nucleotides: TGCGCCAGCAGCCGCGGGACTAGCGCTTTCTGGGGGCAGGAGACCCAGTACTTC. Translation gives CASSRGTSAFWGQETQYF.

The CDR3 nucleotides read TGTGCCAGCAGCTCGCAGCCGGGACAGGGGGCGCGTGGGGCCAACGTCCTGACTTTC. Its translation is CASSSQPGQGARGANVLTF. The J gene is TRBJ2-6, the V gene TRBV7-2; 12 bases are a match to TRBD1. Looked up from germline, CDR1 is SGHTA and CDR2 is FQGNSA. CDR3 length: 19 amino acids. J was trimmed by 3 bases and V by 4 bases; bases with no gene match: 10.

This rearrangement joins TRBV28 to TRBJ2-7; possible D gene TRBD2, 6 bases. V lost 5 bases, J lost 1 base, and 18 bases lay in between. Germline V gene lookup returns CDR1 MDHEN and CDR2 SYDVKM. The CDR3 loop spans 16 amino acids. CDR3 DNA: TGTGCCAGCAGTACAAAGGACTATTACCTTTCCTACGAGCAGTACTTC. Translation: CASSTKDYYLSYEQYF. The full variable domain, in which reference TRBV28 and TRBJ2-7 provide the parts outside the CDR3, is DVKVTQSSRYLVKRTGEKVFLECVQDMDHENMFWYRQDPGLGLRLIYFSYDVKMKEKGDIPEGYSVSREKKERFSLILESASTNQTSMYLCASSTKDYYLSYEQYFGPGTRLTVT.

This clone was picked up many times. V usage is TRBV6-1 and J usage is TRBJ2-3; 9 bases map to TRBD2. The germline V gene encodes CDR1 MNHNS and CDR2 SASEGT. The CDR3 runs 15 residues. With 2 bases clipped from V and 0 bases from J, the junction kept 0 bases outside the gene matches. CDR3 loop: CASSELAGSTDTQYF. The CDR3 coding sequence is TGTGCCAGCAGTGAACTAGCGGGAAGCACAGATACGCAGTATTTT.

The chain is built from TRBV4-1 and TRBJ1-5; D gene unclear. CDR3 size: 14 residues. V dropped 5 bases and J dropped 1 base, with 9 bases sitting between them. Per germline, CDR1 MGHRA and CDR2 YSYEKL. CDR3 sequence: CASSREGSNQPQHF. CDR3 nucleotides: TGCGCCAGCAGCAGGGAGGGAAGCAATCAGCCCCAGCATTTT.

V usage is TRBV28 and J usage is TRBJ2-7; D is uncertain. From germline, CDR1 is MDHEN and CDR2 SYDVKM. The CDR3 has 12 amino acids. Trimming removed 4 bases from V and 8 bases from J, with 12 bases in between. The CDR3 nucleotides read TGTGCCAGCAGTTACCTCCGGGCCCAGCAGTACTTC. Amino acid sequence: CASSYLRAQQYF. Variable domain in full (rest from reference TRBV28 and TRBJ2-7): DVKVTQSSRYLVKRTGEKVFLECVQDMDHENMFWYRQDPGLGLRLIYFSYDVKMKEKGDIPEGYSVSREKKERFSLILESASTNQTSMYLCASSYLRAQQYFGPGTRLTVT.

For the CDR3, the DNA is TGTGCCAGCAGTAAGAAAACGGGCCTAACGGGCGGCTACACCTTC. It encodes CASSKKTGLTGGYTF. The chain joins TRBV6-5 to TRBJ1-2; D gene uncertain. Germline CDR1 is MNHEY and CDR2 is SVGAGI. V dropped 5 bases and J dropped 8 bases, with 21 bases sitting between them. The CDR3 covers 15 residues.

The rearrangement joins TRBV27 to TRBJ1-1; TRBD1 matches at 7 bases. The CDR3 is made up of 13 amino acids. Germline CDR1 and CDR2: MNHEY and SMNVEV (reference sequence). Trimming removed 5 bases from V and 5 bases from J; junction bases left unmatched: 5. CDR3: CASSPGQATEAFF. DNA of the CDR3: TGTGCCAGCAGTCCCGGACAGGCAACTGAAGCTTTCTTT.

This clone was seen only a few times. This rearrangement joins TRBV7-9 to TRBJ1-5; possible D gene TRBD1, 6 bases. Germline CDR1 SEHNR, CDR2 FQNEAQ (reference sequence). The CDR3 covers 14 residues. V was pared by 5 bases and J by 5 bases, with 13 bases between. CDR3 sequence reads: CASSPGEGYQPQHF. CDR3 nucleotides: TGTGCCAGCAGCCCAGGGGAGGGTTATCAGCCCCAGCATTTT.

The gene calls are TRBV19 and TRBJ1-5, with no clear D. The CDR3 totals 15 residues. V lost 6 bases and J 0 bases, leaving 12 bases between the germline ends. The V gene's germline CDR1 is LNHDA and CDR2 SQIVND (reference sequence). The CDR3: CASRDGLYSNQPQHF. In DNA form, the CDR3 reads TGTGCCAGTAGAGACGGCCTTTATAGCAATCAGCCCCAGCATTTT.

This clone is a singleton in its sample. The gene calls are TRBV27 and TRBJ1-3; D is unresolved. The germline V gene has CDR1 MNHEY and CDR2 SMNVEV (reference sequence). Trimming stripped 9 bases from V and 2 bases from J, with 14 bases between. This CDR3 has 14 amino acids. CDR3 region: CASPPSGPGNTIYF. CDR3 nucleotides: TGTGCCAGTCCCCCTTCGGGTCCTGGAAACACCATATATTTT.

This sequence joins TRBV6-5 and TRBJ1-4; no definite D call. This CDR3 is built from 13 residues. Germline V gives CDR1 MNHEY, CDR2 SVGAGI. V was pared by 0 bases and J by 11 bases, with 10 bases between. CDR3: CASSYSAGSKLFF. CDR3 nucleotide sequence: TGTGCCAGCAGTTACTCGGCAGGATCGAAACTGTTTTTT.

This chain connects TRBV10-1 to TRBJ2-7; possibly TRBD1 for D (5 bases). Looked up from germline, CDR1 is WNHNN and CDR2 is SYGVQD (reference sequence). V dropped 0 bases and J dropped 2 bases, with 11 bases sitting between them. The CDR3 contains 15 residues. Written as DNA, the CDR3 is TGCGCCAGCAGTGAGTCCTCAGGGTCTGCCTACGAGCAGTACTTC. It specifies CASSESSGSAYEQYF.

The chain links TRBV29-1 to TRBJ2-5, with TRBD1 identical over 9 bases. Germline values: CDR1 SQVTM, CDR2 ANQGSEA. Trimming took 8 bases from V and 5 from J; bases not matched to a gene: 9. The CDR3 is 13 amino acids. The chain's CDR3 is CSSRQGVLETQYF. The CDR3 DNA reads TGCAGCTCACGACAGGGGGTGTTGGAGACCCAGTACTTC.

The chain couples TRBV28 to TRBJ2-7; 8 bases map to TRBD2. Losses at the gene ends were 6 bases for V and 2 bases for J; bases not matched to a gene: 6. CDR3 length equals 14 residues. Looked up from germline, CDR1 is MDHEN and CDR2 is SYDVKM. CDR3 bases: TGTGCCAGCAGGGTGGGTAGCGGGACCTACGAGCAGTACTTC. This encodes CASRVGSGTYEQYF.

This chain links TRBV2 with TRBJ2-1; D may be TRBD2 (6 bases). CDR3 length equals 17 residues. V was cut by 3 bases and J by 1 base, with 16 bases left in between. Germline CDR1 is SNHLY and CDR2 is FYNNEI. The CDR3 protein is CASSEVSGGLSYNEQFF. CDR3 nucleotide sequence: TGTGCCAGCAGTGAGGTATCCGGAGGGCTTTCCTACAATGAGCAGTTCTTC.